This passage covers 30 T cell receptor beta chains from one sample sequenced in a study of CD4 and CD8 cells across lung adenocarcinoma regions. TCRdb analysed the PCR reads with MiXCR anew, one entry per CDR3 protein. The table records some 22,000 distinct CDR3 sequences, under 65% of them present only once. Sequenced: CD4+ T cells from the center of a lung tumor. These receptors were collected from a male donor with lung adenocarcinoma. The CD4 and CD8 labels of this study may be unreliable.

The genes are TRBV7-6 and TRBJ2-3; the D is unclear. The germline V and J ends were trimmed by 2 bases and 5 bases, with 11 bases remaining between them. Germline CDR1 SGHVS, CDR2 FNYEAQ. This CDR3 has 14 residues. The CDR3 loop is CASSLLPVKDTQYF. Here the CDR3 DNA reads TGTGCCAGCAGCTTACTGCCAGTCAAAGATACGCAGTATTTT.

This clonotype appeared a single time. Possible read error: a much larger clone is one base away. The chain carries TRBV10-3 and TRBJ2-3, with 7 bases that match TRBD1. The CDR3 has 13 residues. Germline V gene data show CDR1 as ENHRY and CDR2 as SYGVKD. Trimming cost V 11 bases and J 4 bases; bases outside gene matches: 9. The CDR3 reads CAASDRMADTQYF. The CDR3 DNA reads TGTGCCGCCTCGGACAGGATGGCAGATACGCAGTATTTT.

This chain connects TRBV30 to TRBJ2-3; 9 bases are a match to TRBD2. The CDR3 consists of 14 residues. V dropped 4 bases and J dropped 4; count of bases not matched to a gene: 6. Germline CDR1 GTSNPN, CDR2 SVGIG (reference sequence). CDR3 residues: CAWIIAGVADTQYF. The CDR3 DNA reads as TGTGCCTGGATAATAGCGGGAGTTGCAGATACGCAGTATTTT.

The V call is TRBV12-3 or TRBV12-4, the J call TRBJ2-4, with 9 bases aligning to TRBD2. The CDR3 spans 21 residues. Trimming cost V 11 bases and J 13 bases; bases outside gene matches: 39. This CDR3 is CALRGCGRVATGGSGPETQYF. DNA of the CDR3: TGTGCCTTACGGGGCTGCGGGAGGGTCGCTACCGGGGGGAGTGGCCCAGAGACGCAGTACTTC.

A few counts support this clonotype. The V call is TRBV27, the J call TRBJ2-7; D not resolved. V was trimmed by 2 bases and J by 0 bases, leaving 5 bases between them. CDR3 size: 13 residues. Germline values: CDR1 MNHEY, CDR2 SMNVEV (reference sequence). The CDR3 reads CASSLPNSYEQYF. CDR3 DNA sequence: TGTGCCAGCAGTTTACCGAACTCCTACGAGCAGTACTTC.

This clonotype was recorded at least ten times. The chain employs TRBV6-1 and TRBJ2-3; 11 positions agree with TRBD2. The CDR3 totals 15 residues. Looked up from germline, CDR1 is MNHNS and CDR2 is SASEGT. V dropped 6 bases and J dropped 6; count of bases not matched to a gene: 8. This CDR3 reads CASRTSGIGTDTQYF. CDR3 DNA sequence: TGTGCCAGCAGGACTAGCGGGATAGGTACGGATACGCAGTATTTT.

A remark on this clonotype: The junction does not match germline at one end; this may be a read error. The V and J genes are TRBV27 and TRBJ2-5; D is possibly TRBD2 (5 bases). Germline CDR1 reads MNHEY; CDR2 reads SMNVEV (reference sequence). The CDR3 spans 15 residues. CDR3 sequence reads: CASSQDCVVQDTQYF. CDR3 DNA: TGTGCCAGCAGTCAGGACTGCGTCGTCCAAGACACCCAGTACTTC.

This chain joins TRBV18 and TRBJ2-3, with 7 nucleotides matching TRBD2. The CDR3 contains 15 residues. V was clipped by 3 bases and J by 4 bases; unmatched bases: 7. From germline, CDR1 is KGHSH and CDR2 LQKENI. The CDR3 DNA follows: TGTGCCAGCTCACCCCAAGGACTAGTTTCAGATACGCAGTATTTT. It codes for CASSPQGLVSDTQYF.

The rearrangement uses TRBV27 and TRBJ2-3; unclear D gene. The DNA end favors TRBJ2-7, so the J call may be wrong. This CDR3 comprises 17 residues. Germline loops: CDR1 MNHEY, CDR2 SMNVEV (reference sequence). CDR3 loop: CASSPGRVACDTDTQYF. The CDR3 bases are TGTGCCAGCAGTCCTGGCCGAGTAGCCTGTGACACAGATACGCAGTACTTC.

This clonotype was detected many times. The chain couples TRBV6-1 to TRBJ1-2; a weak D match, TRBD1 (6 bases). Germline CDR1 is MNHNS and CDR2 is SASEGT. V dropped 4 bases and J dropped 4 bases, with 10 bases sitting between them. The CDR3 covers 13 residues. The CDR3 is CASSGDKSYGYTF. DNA of the CDR3: TGTGCCAGCAGTGGGGACAAATCCTATGGCTACACCTTC.

The CDR3 region is CASSFRSGSVDTQYF. CDR3 in DNA: TGTGCCAGCAGTTTCCGTAGCGGGAGTGTAGATACGCAGTATTTT. The chain employs TRBV12-3 or TRBV12-4 and TRBJ2-3; 9 bases line up with TRBD2. J was trimmed by 5 bases and V by 3 bases; bases with no gene match: 6. CDR3 length: 15 residues.

About this clonotype itself: A read error may account for a junction end that differs from germline. The V and J genes are TRBV20-1 and TRBJ2-3; 7 bases align to TRBD2. CDR3 length equals 11 residues. CDR1 and CDR2 from the germline V gene are DFQATT and SNEGSKA (reference sequence). CDR3 bases: TGCAATGCTAGCGGTGGAATGGCGCAGTATTTT. Amino acid sequence: CNASGGMAQYF.

A note on this clonotype: One end of the junction varies from germline; a read error may be responsible. The chain employs TRBV27 and TRBJ2-5, with D perhaps assigned TRBD1 or TRBD2 (5 bases each). CDR1 and CDR2 from the germline V gene are MNHEY and SMNVEV (reference sequence). The CDR3 is made up of 17 amino acids. The CDR3: CASSAGRRGCDQETQYF. CDR3 DNA: TGTGCCAGCAGTGCGGGCCGACGGGGCTGTGACCAAGAGACCCAGTATTTC.

In this sample, this clonotype turned up a few times. The chain is built from TRBV5-1 and TRBJ2-1; tentative D call: TRBD2 (5 bases). The CDR3 length is 15 residues. V was pared by 0 bases and J by 14 bases, with 21 bases between. Germline V gene data show CDR1 as SGHRS and CDR2 as YFSETQ. The CDR3 nucleotides read TGCGCCAGCAGCTTGGGGTTTGGGGAGCAAATGTGGAAGTTCTTC. This translates into CASSLGFGEQMWKFF.

This clonotype was detected many times. The V gene is TRBV6-1, the J gene TRBJ2-1; TRBD2 is a possible D gene (7 bases). The CDR3 extends over 16 amino acids. Germline-derived CDR1 and CDR2 are MNHNS and SASEGT. The V end was cut by 0 bases, the J end by 5 bases, with 14 bases between. CDR3 nucleotides: TGTGCCAGCAGTGAAGCGGGGGCGGGAGCAAACAATGAGCAGTTCTTC. Translation gives CASSEAGAGANNEQFF.

This clonotype was detected only a few times. This chain uses TRBV6-1 with TRBJ2-5, with D possibly being TRBD1 (7 bases). The J call may be incorrect, as the DNA end agrees better with TRBJ2-7. CDR1 is MNHNS and CDR2 is SASEGT in the germline V gene. This CDR3 contains 13 residues. The CDR3 reads CASSWGQGGEQYF. The CDR3 bases are TGTGCCAGCAGCTGGGGCCAGGGGGGCGAGCAGTACTTC.

This sequence joins TRBV23-1 and TRBJ2-3; D remains unclear. TRBV23-1 qualifies as an ORF whose function is uncertain. Deletions cut 1 base from V and 2 bases from J, with 7 bases between. The length of the CDR3 is 14 residues. Written as DNA, the CDR3 is TGCGCCAGCAGTCAATTCTCCTCCACAGATACGCAGTATTTT. This gives the protein CASSQFSSTDTQYF.

In this sample, this clonotype turned up once. The chain carries TRBV7-8 and TRBJ2-3; a weak D match, TRBD2 (6 bases). V shed 4 bases and J shed 7 bases, with 21 bases lying between them. The CDR3 totals 16 residues. Per germline, CDR1 SGHVS and CDR2 FQNEAQ. CDR3: CASSYPGEKPKNTQYF. CDR3 sequence (DNA): TGTGCCAGCAGCTACCCGGGGGAGAAGCCCAAAAATACGCAGTATTTT.

The table lists this clonotype with a count of one. The conserved phenylalanine or tryptophan normally closing the CDR3 is absent here, so this likely arose from a read error. It is unclear where the CDR3 begins or ends on the DNA, so no DNA is shown, and the CDR3 is as TCRdb lists it. The chain is built from TRBV6-1 and TRBJ2-5; the table's D call, TRBD2, has no DNA check behind it. Germline V gene data show CDR1 as MNHNS and CDR2 as SASEGT. With termini counted, the CDR3 has 13 amino acids. The CDR3 is CASSEAAGLAEFL.

This sequence joins TRBV6-1 and TRBJ2-2; D assignment may be TRBD1 or TRBD2 (5 bases each). This CDR3 has 15 amino acids. V lost 6 bases to trimming and J lost 13 bases, with 24 bases between them. In germline, CDR1 is MNHNS, CDR2 SASEGT. This chain's CDR3 is CASRLQAGIPGTLFF. In DNA form, the CDR3 reads TGTGCCAGCAGACTCCAGGCCGGAATTCCCGGGACGCTGTTTTTT.

The chain uses TRBV15 and TRBJ1-5, with 9 bases fitting TRBD1. In germline, CDR1 is LNHNV, CDR2 YYDKDF (reference sequence). V lost 5 bases and J lost 5; bases outside the gene matches: 7. The CDR3 length is 15 residues. DNA for the CDR3: TGTGCCACCAGCCCGGCGGACAGGGGAGATCAGCCCCAGCATTTT. Amino acids: CATSPADRGDQPQHF.

The rearrangement links TRBV6-5 to TRBJ2-4; the match to TRBD2 covers 8 bases. The CDR3 is 17 amino acids. Germline CDR1 and CDR2: MNHEY and SVGAGI. Germline trimming cut 2 bases from V and 5 bases from J; bases unmatched to any gene: 11. CDR3 region: CASSYPGGRQFQNIQYF. The CDR3 DNA follows: TGTGCCAGCAGTTACCCGGGAGGGAGGCAGTTCCAAAACATTCAGTACTTC.

For this clonotype: The junction shows a germline mismatch at one end, possibly a read error. This sequence joins TRBV12-3 or TRBV12-4 and TRBJ2-3; TRBD2 matches 8 bases. The CDR3 consists of 17 residues. CDR3: CASSGASGGRGPDTQYF. The DNA of the CDR3 is TGTGCCAGCAGTGGGGCGAGCGGGGGCCGTGGCCCAGATACCCAGTATTTC.

This clonotype appeared once. J is TRBJ2-1 and V is TRBV6-1; D is ambiguous. Germline CDR1 reads MNHNS; CDR2 reads SASEGT. There are 12 residues in the CDR3. Trimming removed 2 bases from V and 10 bases from J, with 9 bases in between. Here the CDR3 reads CASSEWVYEQFF. The CDR3 DNA sequence: TGTGCCAGCAGTGAATGGGTCTACGAGCAGTTCTTC.

In its sample, this clonotype was seen a few times. V is TRBV27 and J is TRBJ2-1; 9 bases fit TRBD1. The DNA end favors TRBJ2-5, so the J call may be wrong. The germline V gene encodes CDR1 MNHEY and CDR2 SMNVEV (reference sequence). This CDR3 contains 15 residues. CDR3 nucleotide sequence: TGTGCCAGCACTGATTTCCGGACAGGGGAAGAGACCCAGTACTTC. Amino acid sequence: CASTDFRTGEETQYF.

The sample holds many counts of this clonotype. This chain connects TRBV27 to TRBJ1-6; no firm D call. Per the germline V gene, CDR1 is MNHEY and CDR2 is SMNVEV (reference sequence). V was cut by 3 bases and J by 10 bases, with 4 bases left in between. This CDR3 has 11 residues. For the CDR3, the DNA is TGTGCCAGCAGTTTGTTGTCACCCCTCCACTTT. Amino acids: CASSLLSPLHF.

As regards this clonotype: Germline and junction disagree at one end, which may indicate a read error. The CDR3 here is CALGPQAVMTETQYF. The DNA of the CDR3 is TGTGCCCTGGGTCCCCAGGCAGTGATGACAGAGACGCAGTATTTT. The chain carries TRBV10-3 and TRBJ2-3; perhaps TRBD1 as D (5 bases). The CDR3 loop spans 15 amino acids. Germline loops: CDR1 ENHRY, CDR2 SYGVKD.

The CDR3 region has the DNA TGTGCCAGCAGCCCAGGACATTACAATGAGCAGTTCTTC. It codes for CASSPGHYNEQFF. The chain carries TRBV7-8 and TRBJ2-1; possibly TRBD1 for D (5 bases). This CDR3 region has 13 residues. V lost 5 bases and J 4 bases, leaving 9 bases between the germline ends. Germline CDR1 and CDR2: SGHVS and FQNEAQ.

This clonotype was counted many times. This chain joins TRBV6-1 and TRBJ1-2; D not certain. The CDR3 contains 13 residues. V was cut by 6 bases and J by 2 bases, with 10 bases left in between. In germline, CDR1 is MNHNS, CDR2 SASEGT. The chain's CDR3 is CASRAGLNYGYTF. DNA for the CDR3: TGTGCCAGCAGGGCCGGCCTAAACTATGGCTACACCTTC.

The chain uses TRBV6-1 and TRBJ2-5, with D maybe TRBD2 (7 bases). The CDR3 is made up of 17 amino acids. Germline CDR1 reads MNHNS; CDR2 reads SASEGT. V gave up 4 bases and J gave up 11 bases, with 29 bases separating them. The CDR3 DNA follows: TGTGCCAGCAGTGGGGGGGGGGCTACTGGATACTACAATGCGCAGTACTTC. It is translated as CASSGGGATGYYNAQYF.